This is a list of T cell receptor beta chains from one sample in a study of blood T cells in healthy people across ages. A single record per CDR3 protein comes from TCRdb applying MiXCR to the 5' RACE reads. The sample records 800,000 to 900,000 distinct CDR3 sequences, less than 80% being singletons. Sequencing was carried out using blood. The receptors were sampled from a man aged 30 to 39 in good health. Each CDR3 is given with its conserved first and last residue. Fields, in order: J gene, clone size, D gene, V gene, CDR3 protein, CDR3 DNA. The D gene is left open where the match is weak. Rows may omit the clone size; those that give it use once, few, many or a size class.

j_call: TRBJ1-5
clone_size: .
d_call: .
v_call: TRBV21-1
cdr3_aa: CASRSRSQPQHF
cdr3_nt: TGTGCCAGCAGGTCCAGGTCTCAGCCCCAGCATTTT

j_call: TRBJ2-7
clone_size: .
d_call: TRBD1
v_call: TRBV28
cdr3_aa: CASIYQGAPHEQYF
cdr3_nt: TGTGCCAGCATTTACCAGGGGGCTCCCCACGAGCAGTACTTC

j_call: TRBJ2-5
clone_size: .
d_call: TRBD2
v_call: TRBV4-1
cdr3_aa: CASSRQAGEQETQYF
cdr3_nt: TGCGCCAGCAGCCGACAAGCGGGGGAGCAAGAGACCCAGTACTTC

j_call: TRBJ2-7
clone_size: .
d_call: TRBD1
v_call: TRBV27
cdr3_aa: CASRGTGNPYEQYF
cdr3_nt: TGTGCCAGCAGAGGGACAGGGAACCCCTACGAGCAGTACTTC

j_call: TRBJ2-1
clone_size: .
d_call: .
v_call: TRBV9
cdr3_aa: CASSGPGSYYNEQFF
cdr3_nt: TGTGCCAGCTCAGGCCCAGGGAGTTATTACAATGAGCAGTTCTTC

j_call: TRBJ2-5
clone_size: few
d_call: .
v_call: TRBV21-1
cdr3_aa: CASSKGVCAQETQYF
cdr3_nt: TGTGCCAGCAGCAAAGGCGTATGTGCACAAGAGACCCAGTACTTC

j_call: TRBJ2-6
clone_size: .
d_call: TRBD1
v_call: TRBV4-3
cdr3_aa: CASSQSKGQGTAGANVLTF
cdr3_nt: TGCGCCAGCAGCCAGTCCAAGGGACAGGGGACGGCTGGGGCCAACGTCCTGACTTTC

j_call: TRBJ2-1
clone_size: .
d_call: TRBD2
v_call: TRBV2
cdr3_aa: CASSNAGTRVGQEQFF
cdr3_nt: TGTGCCAGCAGTAATGCCGGGACTAGGGTAGGACAGGAGCAGTTCTTC

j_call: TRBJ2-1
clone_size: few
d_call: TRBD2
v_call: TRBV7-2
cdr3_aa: CASSLAPGGGGASEQFF
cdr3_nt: TGTGCCAGCAGCTTAGCCCCAGGTGGCGGGGGGGCCTCTGAGCAGTTCTTC

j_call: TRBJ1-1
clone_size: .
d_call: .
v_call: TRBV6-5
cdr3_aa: CASSYQRGMNTEAFF
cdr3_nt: TGTGCCAGCAGTTACCAGCGGGGCATGAACACTGAAGCTTTCTTT

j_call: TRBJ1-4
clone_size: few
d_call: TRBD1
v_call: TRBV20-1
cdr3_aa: CSARGTGGGEKLFF
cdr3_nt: TGCAGTGCTAGAGGGACAGGGGGTGGTGAAAAACTGTTTTTT

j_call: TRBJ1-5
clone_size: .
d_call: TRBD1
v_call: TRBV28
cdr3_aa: CASTLWTGAGQPQHF
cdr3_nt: TGTGCCAGCACTTTATGGACAGGGGCGGGTCAGCCCCAGCATTTT

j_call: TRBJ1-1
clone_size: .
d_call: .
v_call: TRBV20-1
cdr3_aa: CSADGRGRYTEAFF
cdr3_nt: TGCAGTGCGGACGGGAGGGGACGATACACTGAAGCTTTCTTT

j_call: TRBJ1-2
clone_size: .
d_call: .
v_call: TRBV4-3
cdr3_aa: CASSQDRDAYKSDGYTF
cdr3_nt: TGCGCCAGCAGCCAAGACCGGGACGCTTATAAATCGGATGGCTACACCTTC

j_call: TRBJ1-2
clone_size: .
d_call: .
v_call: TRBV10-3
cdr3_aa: CAISEVEGIYYGYTF
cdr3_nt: TGTGCCATCAGTGAGGTGGAGGGGATCTACTATGGCTACACCTTC

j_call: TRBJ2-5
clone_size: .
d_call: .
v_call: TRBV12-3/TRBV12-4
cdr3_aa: CASSVGGTGRETQYF
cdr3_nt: TGTGCCAGCAGTGTGGGGGGAACAGGCAGGGAGACCCAGTACTTC

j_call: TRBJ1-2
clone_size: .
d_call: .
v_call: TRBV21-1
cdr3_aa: CASSKEQGLYGYTF
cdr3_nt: TGTGCCAGCAGCAAAGAACAGGGGCTCTATGGCTACACCTTC

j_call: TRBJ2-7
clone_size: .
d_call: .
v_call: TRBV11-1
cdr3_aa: CASSLAEDTGYEQYF
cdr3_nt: TGTGCCAGCAGCTTAGCGGAGGACACGGGATACGAGCAGTACTTC

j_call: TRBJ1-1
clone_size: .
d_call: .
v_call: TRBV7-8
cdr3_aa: CASSLVRFSRTDEAFF
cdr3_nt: TGTGCCAGCAGCTTAGTCAGGTTTTCGAGAACGGATGAAGCTTTCTTT

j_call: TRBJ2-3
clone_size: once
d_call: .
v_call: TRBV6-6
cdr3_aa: CANSSRTADTQYF
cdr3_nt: TGTGCCAACAGTTCCAGGACGGCAGATACGCAGTATTTT

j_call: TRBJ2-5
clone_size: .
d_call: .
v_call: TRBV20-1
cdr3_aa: CSVGFSETQYF
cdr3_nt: TGCAGTGTGGGGTTTAGCGAGACCCAGTACTTC

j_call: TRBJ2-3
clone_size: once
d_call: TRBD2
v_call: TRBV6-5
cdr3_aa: CASSYSSSGSSTDTQYF
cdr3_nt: TGTGCCAGCAGTTACTCTTCTAGCGGGTCTAGCACAGATACGCAGTATTTT

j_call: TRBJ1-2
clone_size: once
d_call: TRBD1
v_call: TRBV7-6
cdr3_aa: CASSLQPGGAYGYTF
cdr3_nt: TGTGCCAGCAGCTTACAACCAGGGGGAGCCTATGGCTACACCTTC

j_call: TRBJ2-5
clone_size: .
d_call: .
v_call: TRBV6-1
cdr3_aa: CASSEEARGPEETQYF
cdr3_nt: TGTGCCAGCAGTGAAGAGGCCCGAGGTCCGGAGGAGACCCAGTACTTC

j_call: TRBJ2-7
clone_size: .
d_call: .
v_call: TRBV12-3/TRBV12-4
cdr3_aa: CASVSRGRSYEQYF
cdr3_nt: TGTGCCAGCGTAAGCCGGGGCCGCTCCTACGAGCAGTACTTC

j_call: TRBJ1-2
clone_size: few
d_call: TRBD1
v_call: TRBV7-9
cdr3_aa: CASSSGQGGYTF
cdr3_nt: TGTGCCAGCAGCTCCGGACAGGGTGGCTACACCTTC